This T cell receptor beta chain stems from a study of vaccination effects on CD4 cells after COVID-19. This clone was picked up a small number of times. Antigen specificity is unknown. The protocol was immunoSEQ multiplex PCR, while the TCRdb copy is restricted to in-frame clones and leaves out a portion. The repertoire holds 43,000 or so clones, with about 70% as singletons. Germline-derived CDR1 and CDR2 are SGHNT and YYREEE (reference sequence). This CDR3 comprises 14 residues. V dropped 4 bases and J dropped 2 bases, with 13 bases sitting between them. Isolation of CD4+ T cells took place after nine to ten days of culture. Either the BNT162b2 or mRNA-1273 vaccine was given to participants in two doses.

The rearrangement links TRBV5-4 to TRBJ2-7; D tentatively fits TRBD1 or TRBD2 (5 bases each). Specimen: CD4+ T cells from PBMCs cultured without peptide, collected after COVID-19 vaccination. The clonotype originates from a human donor who received a COVID-19 vaccine. The CDR3 loop is CASSDGTSPYEQYF. In DNA form, the CDR3 reads TGTGCCAGCAGCGACGGGACCTCACCCTACGAGCAGTACTTC.